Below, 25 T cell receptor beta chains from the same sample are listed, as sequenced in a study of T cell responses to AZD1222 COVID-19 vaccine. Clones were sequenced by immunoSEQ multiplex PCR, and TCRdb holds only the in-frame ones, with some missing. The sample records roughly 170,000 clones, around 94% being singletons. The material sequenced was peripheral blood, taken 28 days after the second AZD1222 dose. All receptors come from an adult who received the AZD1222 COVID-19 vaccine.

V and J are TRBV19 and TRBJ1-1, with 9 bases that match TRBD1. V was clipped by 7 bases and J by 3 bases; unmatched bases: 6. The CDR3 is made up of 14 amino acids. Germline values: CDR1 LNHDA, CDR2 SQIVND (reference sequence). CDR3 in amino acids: CASKGTGGYTEAFF. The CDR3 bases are TGTGCCAGTAAAGGAACAGGGGGCTACACTGAAGCTTTCTTT.

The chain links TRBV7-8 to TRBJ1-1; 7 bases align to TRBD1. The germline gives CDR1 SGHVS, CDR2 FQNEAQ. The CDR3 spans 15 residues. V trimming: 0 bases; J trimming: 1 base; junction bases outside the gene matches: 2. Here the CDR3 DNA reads TGTGCCAGCAGCTTAGCGAGACAGGGGAACACTGAAGCTTTCTTT. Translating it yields CASSLARQGNTEAFF. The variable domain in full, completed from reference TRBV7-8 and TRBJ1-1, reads GAGVSQSPRYKVAKRGQDVALRCDPISGHVSLFWYQQALGQGPEFLTYFQNEAQLDKSGLPSDRFFAERPEGSVSTLKIQRTQQEDSAVYLCASSLARQGNTEAFFGQGTRLTVV.

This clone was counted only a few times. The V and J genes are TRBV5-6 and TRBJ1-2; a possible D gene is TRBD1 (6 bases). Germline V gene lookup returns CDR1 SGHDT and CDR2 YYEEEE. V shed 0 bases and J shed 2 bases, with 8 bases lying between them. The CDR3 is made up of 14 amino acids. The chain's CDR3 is CASSLAGQNYGYTF. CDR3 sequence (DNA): TGTGCCAGCAGCTTGGCCGGACAGAACTATGGCTACACCTTC.

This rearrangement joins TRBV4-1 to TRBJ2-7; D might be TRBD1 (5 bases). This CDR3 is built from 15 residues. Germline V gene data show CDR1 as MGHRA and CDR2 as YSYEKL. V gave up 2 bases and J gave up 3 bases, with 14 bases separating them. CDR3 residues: CASSQMQDKGYEQYF. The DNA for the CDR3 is TGCGCCAGCAGCCAAATGCAGGACAAGGGCTACGAGCAGTACTTC.

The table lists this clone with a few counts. The CDR3 protein is CAAASSYEQYF. The DNA for the CDR3 is TGTGCTGCGGCTAGCTCGTACGAGCAGTACTTC. The chain couples TRBV6-6 to TRBJ2-7, with D tentatively TRBD2 (5 bases). Germline CDR1 MNHNY, CDR2 SVGAGI (reference sequence). The CDR3 is made up of 11 amino acids.

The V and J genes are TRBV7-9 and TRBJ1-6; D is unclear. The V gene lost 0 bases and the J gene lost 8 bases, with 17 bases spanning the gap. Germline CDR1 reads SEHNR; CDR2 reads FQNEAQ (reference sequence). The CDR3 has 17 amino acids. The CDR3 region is CASSLAHPDTQDSPLHF. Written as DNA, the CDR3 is TGTGCCAGCAGCTTAGCGCATCCAGACACTCAGGATTCACCCCTCCACTTT.

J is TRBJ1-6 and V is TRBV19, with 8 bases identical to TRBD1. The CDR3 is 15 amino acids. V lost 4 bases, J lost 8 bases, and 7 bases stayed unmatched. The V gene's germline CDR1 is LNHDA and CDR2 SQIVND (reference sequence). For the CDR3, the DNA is TGTGCCAGTAGTAGAACAGGGGGTACGGATTCACCCCTCCACTTT. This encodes CASSRTGGTDSPLHF. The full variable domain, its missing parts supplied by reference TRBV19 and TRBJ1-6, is DGGITQSPKYLFRKEGQNVTLSCEQNLNHDAMYWYRQDPGQGLRLIYYSQIVNDFQKGDIAEGYSVSREKKESFPLTVTSAQKNPTAFYLCASSRTGGTDSPLHFGNGTRLTVT.

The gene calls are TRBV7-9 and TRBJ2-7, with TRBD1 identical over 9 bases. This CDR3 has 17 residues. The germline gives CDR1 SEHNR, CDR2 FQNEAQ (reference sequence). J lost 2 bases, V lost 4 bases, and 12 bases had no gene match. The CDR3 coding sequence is TGTGCCAGCAGCTCTACGTTTTCCGGGACAGGGCCCTACGAGCAGTACTTC. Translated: CASSSTFSGTGPYEQYF.

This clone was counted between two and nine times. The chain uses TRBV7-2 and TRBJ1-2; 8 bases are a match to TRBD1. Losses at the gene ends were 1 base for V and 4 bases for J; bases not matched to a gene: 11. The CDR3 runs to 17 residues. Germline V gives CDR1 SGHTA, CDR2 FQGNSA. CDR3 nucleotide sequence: TGTGCCAGCAGCTTAGGGGTAGGACAGGGAGAAAGCTATGGCTACACCTTC. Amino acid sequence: CASSLGVGQGESYGYTF.

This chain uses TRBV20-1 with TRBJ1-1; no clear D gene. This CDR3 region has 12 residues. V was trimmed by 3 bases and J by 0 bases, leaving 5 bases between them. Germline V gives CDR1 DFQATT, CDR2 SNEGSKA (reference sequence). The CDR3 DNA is TGCAGTGCTAGTGAGATGAACACTGAAGCTTTCTTT. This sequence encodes CSASEMNTEAFF.

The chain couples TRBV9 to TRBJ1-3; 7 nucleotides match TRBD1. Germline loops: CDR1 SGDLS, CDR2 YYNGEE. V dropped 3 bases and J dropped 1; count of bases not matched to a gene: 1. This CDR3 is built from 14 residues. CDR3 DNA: TGTGCCAGCAGCGCAGGGGGTTCTGGAAACACCATATATTTT. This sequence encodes CASSAGGSGNTIYF. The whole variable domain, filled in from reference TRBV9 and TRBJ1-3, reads DSGVTQTPKHLITATGQRVTLRCSPRSGDLSVYWYQQSLDQGLQFLIQYYNGEERAKGNILERFSAQQFPDLHSELNLSSLELGDSALYFCASSAGGSGNTIYFGEGSWLTVV.

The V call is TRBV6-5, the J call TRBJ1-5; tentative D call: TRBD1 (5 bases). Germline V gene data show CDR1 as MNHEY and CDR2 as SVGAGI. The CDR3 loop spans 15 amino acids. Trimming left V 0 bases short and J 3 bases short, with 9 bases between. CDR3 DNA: TGTGCCAGCAGTTACTCCCCGACAGCCAATCAGCCCCAGCATTTT. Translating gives CASSYSPTANQPQHF.

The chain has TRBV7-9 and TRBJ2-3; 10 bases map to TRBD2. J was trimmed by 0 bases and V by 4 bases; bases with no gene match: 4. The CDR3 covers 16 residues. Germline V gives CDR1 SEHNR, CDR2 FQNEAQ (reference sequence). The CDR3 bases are TGTGCCAGCAGCTCGGGACTAGCGAGGAGCACAGATACGCAGTATTTT. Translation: CASSSGLARSTDTQYF.

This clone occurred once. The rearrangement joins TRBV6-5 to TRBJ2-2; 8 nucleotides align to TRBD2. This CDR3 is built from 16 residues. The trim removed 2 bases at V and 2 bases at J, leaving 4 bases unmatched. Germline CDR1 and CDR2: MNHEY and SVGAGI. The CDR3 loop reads CASSYGSGRNTGELFF. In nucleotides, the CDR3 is TGTGCCAGCAGTTACGGGAGCGGGAGAAACACCGGGGAGCTGTTTTTT.

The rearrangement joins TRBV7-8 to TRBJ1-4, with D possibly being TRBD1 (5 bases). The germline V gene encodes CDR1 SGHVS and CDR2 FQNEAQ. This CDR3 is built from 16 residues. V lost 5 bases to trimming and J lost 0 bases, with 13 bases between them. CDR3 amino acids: CASSPLPGATNEKLFF. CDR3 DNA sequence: TGTGCCAGCAGCCCGTTACCGGGGGCAACTAATGAAAAACTGTTTTTT.

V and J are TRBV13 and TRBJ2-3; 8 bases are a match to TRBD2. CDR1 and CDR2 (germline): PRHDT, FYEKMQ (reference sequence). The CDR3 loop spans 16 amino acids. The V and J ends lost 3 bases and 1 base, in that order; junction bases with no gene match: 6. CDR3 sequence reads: CASSLGRGGRTDTQYF. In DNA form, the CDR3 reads TGTGCCAGCAGCTTGGGCCGGGGGGGACGCACAGATACGCAGTATTTT.

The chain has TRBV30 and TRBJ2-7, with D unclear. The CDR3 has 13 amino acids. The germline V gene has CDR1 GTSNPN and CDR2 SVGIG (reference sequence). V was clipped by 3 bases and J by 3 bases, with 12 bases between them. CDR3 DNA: TGTGCCTGGAGCACGGACGGAAACTACGAGCAGTACTTC. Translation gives CAWSTDGNYEQYF.

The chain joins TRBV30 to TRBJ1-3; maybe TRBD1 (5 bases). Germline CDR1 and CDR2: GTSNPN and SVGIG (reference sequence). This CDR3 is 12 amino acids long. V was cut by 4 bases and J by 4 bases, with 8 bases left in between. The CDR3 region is CAWTSGGNTIYF. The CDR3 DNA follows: TGTGCCTGGACTTCAGGGGGAAACACCATATATTTT. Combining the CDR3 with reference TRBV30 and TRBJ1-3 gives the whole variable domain SQTIHQWPATLVQPVGSPLSLECTVEGTSNPNLYWYRQAAGRGLQLLFYSVGIGQISSEVPQNLSASRPQDRQFILSSKKLLLSDSGFYLCAWTSGGNTIYFGEGSWLTVV.

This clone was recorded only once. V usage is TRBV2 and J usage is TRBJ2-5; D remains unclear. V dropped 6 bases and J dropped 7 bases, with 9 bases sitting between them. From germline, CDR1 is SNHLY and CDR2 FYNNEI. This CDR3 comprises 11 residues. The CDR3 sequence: CASSLTSTQYF. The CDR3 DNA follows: TGTGCCAGCAGCTTGACATCGACCCAGTACTTC.

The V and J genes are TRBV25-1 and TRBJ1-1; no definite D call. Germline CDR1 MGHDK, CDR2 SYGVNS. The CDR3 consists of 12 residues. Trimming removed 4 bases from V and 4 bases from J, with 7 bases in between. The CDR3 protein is CASSGVFTEAFF. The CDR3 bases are TGTGCCAGCAGTGGGGTGTTCACTGAAGCTTTCTTT. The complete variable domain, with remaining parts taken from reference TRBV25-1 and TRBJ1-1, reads EADIYQTPRYLVIGTGKKITLECSQTMGHDKMYWYQQDPGMELHLIHYSYGVNSTEKGDLSSESTVSRIRTEHFPLTLESARPSHTSQYLCASSGVFTEAFFGQGTRLTVV.

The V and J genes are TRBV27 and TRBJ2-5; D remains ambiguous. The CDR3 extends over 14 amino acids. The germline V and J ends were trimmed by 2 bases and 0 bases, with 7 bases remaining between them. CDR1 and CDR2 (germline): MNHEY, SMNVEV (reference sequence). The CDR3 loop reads CASSLLVNQETQYF. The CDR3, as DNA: TGTGCCAGCAGTTTACTAGTGAACCAAGAGACCCAGTACTTC.

CDR3 region: CASSDPGQGAGEQYF. The CDR3 nucleotides are TGTGCCAGCAGCGACCCGGGACAGGGGGCAGGGGAGCAGTACTTC. This chain links TRBV6-2 or TRBV6-3 with TRBJ2-7, with 12 bases that match TRBD1. J gave up 7 bases and V 6 bases, and 10 bases lay outside the gene matches. The germline CDR1 and CDR2 sequences are MNHEY and SVGEGT. The CDR3 extends over 15 amino acids.

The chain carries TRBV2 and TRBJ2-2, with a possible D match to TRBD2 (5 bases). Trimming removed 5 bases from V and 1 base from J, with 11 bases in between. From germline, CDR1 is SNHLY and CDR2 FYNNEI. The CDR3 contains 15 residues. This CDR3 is CASSRITRNTGELFF. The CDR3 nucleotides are TGTGCCAGCAGTCGAATTACTAGGAACACCGGGGAGCTGTTTTTT.

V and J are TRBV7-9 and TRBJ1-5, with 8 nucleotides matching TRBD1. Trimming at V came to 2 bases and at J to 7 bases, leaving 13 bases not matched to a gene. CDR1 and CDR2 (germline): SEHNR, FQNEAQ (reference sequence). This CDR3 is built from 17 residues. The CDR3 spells CASSLTSLGTGSQPQHF. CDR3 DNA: TGTGCCAGCAGCTTAACTTCCTTGGGGACAGGCTCGCAGCCCCAGCATTTT. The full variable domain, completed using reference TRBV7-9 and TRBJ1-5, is DTGVSQNPRHKITKRGQNVTFRCDPISEHNRLYWYRQTLGQGPEFLTYFQNEAQLEKSRLLSDRFSAERPKGSFSTLEIQRTEQGDSAMYLCASSLTSLGTGSQPQHFGDGTRLSIL.

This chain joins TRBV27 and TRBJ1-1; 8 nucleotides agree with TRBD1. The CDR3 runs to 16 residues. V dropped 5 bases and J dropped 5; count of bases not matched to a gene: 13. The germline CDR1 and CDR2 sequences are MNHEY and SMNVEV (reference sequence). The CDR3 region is CASSPRQGTIGTEAFF. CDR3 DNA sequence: TGTGCCAGCAGTCCCCGACAGGGGACGATCGGGACTGAAGCTTTCTTT.